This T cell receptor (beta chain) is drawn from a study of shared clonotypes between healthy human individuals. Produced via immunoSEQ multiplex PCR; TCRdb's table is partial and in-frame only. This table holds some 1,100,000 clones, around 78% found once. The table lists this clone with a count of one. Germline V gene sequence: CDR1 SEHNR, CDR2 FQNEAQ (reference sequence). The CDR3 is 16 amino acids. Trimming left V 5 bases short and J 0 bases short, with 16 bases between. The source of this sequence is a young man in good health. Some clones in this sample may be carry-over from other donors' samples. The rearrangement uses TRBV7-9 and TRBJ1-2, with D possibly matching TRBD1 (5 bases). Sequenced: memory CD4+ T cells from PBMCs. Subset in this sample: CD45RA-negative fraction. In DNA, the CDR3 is TGTGCCAGCAGCCCCCGGGGCGGGACGGCTAACTATGGCTACACCTTC. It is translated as CASSPRGGTANYGYTF.